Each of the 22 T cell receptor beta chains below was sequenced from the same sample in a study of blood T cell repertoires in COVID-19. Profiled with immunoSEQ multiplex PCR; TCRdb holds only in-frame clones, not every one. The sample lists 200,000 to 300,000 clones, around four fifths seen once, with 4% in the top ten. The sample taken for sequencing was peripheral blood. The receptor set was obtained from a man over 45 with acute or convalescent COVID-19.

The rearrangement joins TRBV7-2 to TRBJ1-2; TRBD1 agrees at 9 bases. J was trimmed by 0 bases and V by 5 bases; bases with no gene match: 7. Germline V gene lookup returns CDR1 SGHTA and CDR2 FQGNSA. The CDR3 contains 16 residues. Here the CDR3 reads CASSRRTGAANYGYTF. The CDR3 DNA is TGTGCCAGCAGCCGCCGGACAGGGGCAGCTAACTATGGCTACACCTTC. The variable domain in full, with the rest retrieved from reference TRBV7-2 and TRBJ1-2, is GAGVSQSPSNKVTEKGKDVELRCDPISGHTALYWYRQSLGQGLEFLIYFQGNSAPDKSGLPSDRFSAERTGGSVSTLTIQRTQQEDSAVYLCASSRRTGAANYGYTFGSGTRLTVV.

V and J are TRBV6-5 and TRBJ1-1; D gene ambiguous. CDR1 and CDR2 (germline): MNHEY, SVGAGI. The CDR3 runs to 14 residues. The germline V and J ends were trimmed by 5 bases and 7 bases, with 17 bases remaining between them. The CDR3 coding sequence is TGTGCCAGCAGTCCCCCCCGCGTGCCAGGTGAAGCTTTCTTT. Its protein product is CASSPPRVPGEAFF.

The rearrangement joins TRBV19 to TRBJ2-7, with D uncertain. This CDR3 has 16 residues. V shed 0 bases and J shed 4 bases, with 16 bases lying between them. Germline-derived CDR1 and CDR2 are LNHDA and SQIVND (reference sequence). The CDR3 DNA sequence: TGTGCCAGTAGTATAGATGGAGCGCGCACGCTATACGAGCAGTACTTC. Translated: CASSIDGARTLYEQYF.

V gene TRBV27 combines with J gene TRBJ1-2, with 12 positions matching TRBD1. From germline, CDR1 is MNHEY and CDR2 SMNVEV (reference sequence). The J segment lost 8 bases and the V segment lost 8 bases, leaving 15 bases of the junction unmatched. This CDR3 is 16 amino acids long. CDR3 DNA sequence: TGTGCCAGCGGGGGTCCGGGACAGGGGGCGGGCGGCGGCTACACCTTC. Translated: CASGGPGQGAGGGYTF.

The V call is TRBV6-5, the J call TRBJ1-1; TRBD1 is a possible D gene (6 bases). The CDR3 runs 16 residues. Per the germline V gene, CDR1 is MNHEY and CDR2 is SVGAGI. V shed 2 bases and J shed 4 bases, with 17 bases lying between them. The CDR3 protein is CASSYVGRGTLTEAFF. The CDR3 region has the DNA TGTGCCAGCAGTTACGTCGGGAGGGGGACTCTCACTGAAGCTTTCTTT.

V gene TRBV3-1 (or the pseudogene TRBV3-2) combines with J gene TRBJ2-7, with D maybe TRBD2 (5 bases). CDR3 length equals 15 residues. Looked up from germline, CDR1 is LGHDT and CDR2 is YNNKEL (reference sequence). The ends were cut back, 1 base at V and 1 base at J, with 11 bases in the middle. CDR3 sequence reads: CASSQATRGSYEQYF. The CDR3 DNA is TGTGCCAGCAGCCAAGCCACCCGCGGGTCCTACGAGCAGTACTTC.

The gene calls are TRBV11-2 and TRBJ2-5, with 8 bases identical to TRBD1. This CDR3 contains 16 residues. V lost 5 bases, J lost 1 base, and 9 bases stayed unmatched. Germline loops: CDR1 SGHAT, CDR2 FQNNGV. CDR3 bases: TGTGCCAGCAGCACCCTCGACAGGGGACCCCAAGAGACCCAGTACTTC. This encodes CASSTLDRGPQETQYF.

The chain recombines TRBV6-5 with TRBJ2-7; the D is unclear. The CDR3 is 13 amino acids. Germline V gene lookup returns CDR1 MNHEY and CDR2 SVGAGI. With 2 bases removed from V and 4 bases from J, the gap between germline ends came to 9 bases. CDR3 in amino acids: CASSYGQVYEQYF. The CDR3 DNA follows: TGTGCCAGCAGTTACGGGCAAGTATACGAGCAGTACTTC.

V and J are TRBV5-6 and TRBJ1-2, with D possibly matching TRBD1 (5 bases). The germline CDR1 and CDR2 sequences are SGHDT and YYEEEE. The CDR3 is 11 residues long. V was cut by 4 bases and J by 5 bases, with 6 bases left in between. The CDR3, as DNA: TGTGCCAGCAGCCAGGGTTATGGCTACACCTTC. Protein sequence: CASSQGYGYTF.

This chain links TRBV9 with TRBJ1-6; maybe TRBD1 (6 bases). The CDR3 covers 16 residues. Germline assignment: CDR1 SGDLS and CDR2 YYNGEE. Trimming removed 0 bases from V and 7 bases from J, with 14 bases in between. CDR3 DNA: TGTGCCAGCAGCGTAGCGGGGACATATGGAAATTCACCCCTCCACTTT. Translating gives CASSVAGTYGNSPLHF.

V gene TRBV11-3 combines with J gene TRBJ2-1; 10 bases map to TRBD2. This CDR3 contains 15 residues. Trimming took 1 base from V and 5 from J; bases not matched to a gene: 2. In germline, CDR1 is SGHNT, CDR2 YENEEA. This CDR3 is CASSLGLAGHNEQFF. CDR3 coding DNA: TGTGCCAGCAGCTTAGGACTAGCGGGCCACAATGAGCAGTTCTTC.

CDR3 amino acids: CASSAQGDGEAFF. The CDR3 region has the DNA TGTGCCAGCAGTGCACAGGGTGATGGCGAAGCTTTCTTT. V gene TRBV2 combines with J gene TRBJ1-1, with D tentatively TRBD1 (6 bases). Deletions cut 4 bases from V and 8 bases from J, with 14 bases between. The CDR3 has 13 amino acids. The germline V gene encodes CDR1 SNHLY and CDR2 FYNNEI.

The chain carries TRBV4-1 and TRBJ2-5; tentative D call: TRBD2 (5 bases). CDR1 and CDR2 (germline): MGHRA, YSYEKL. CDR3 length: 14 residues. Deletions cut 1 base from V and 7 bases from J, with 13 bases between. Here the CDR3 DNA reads TGCGCCAGCAGCCAAGGGACTCCACGGGGGACCCAGTACTTC. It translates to CASSQGTPRGTQYF.

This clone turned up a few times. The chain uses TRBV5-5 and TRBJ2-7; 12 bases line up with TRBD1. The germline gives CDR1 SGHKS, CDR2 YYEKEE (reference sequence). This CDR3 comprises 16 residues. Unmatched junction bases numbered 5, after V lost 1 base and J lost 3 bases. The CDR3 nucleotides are TGTGCCAGCAGCTTGTCGGGGACAGGGGGCATCTACGAGCAGTACTTC. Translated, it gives CASSLSGTGGIYEQYF. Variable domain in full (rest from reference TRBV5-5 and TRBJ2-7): DAGVTQSPTHLIKTRGQQVTLRCSPISGHKSVSWYQQVLGQGPQFIFQYYEKEERGRGNFPDRFSARQFPNYSSELNVNALLLGDSALYLCASSLSGTGGIYEQYFGPGTRLTVT.

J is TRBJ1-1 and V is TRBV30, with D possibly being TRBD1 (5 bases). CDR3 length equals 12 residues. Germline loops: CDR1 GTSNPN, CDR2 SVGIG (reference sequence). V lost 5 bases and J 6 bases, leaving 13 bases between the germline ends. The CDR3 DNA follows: TGTGCCTGGGGGATCCAGGGCCCTGAAGCTTTCTTT. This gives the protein CAWGIQGPEAFF.

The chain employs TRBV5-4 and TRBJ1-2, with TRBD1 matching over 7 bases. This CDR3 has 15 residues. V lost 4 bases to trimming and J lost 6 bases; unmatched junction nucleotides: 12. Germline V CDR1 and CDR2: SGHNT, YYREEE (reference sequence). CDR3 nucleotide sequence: TGTGCCAGCAGCCCAAACCAAGGGGGCCTCCATGGCTACACCTTC. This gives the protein CASSPNQGGLHGYTF.

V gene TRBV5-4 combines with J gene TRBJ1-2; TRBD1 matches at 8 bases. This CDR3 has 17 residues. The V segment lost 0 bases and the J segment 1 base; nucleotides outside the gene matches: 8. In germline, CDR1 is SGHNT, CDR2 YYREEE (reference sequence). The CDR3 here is CASSLGPGGAGNYGYTF. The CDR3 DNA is TGTGCCAGCAGCTTGGGGCCAGGGGGCGCGGGTAACTATGGCTACACCTTC.

CDR3 sequence: CASSQFGPGTGERNQPQHF. CDR3 sequence (DNA): TGTGCCAGCAGCCAATTCGGCCCAGGGACAGGGGAACGCAATCAGCCCCAGCATTTT. V is TRBV7-9 and J is TRBJ1-5, with 10 bases fitting TRBD1. CDR1 and CDR2 from the germline V gene are SEHNR and FQNEAQ (reference sequence). V trimming: 5 bases; J trimming: 2 bases; junction bases outside the gene matches: 15. This CDR3 is built from 19 residues.

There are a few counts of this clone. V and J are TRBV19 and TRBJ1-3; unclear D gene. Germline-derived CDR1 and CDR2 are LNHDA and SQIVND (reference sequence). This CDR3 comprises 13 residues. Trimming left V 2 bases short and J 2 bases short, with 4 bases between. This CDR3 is CASSILPGNTIYF. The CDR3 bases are TGTGCCAGTAGTATACTTCCTGGAAACACCATATATTTT.

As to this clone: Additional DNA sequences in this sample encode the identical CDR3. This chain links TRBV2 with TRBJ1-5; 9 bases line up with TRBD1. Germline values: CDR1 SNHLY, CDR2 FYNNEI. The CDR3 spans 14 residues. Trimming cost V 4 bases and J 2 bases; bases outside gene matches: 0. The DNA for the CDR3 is TGTGCCAGCAGTGGACAGGGGGGCAATCAGCCCCAGCATTTT. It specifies CASSGQGGNQPQHF.

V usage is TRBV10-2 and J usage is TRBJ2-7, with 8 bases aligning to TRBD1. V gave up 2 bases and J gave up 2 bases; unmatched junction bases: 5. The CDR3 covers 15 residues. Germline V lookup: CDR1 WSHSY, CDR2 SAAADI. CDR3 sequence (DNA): TGCGCCAGCAGTGAGACAGGACAGGGCCCCTACGAGCAGTACTTC. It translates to CASSETGQGPYEQYF.

CDR3 bases: TGCGCCAGCAGCTTGACAGGGCAAAGGGGGAATGAAAAACTGTTTTTT. Amino acids: CASSLTGQRGNEKLFF. The V and J genes are TRBV5-1 and TRBJ1-4; a possible D gene is TRBD1 (6 bases). Germline V lookup: CDR1 SGHRS, CDR2 YFSETQ. The V and J ends lost 1 base and 5 bases respectively, with 15 bases between them. CDR3 length: 16 amino acids.